What follows are 32 T cell receptor beta chains derived from one specimen sequenced in a study of blood T cell repertoires in COVID-19. The assay was immunoSEQ multiplex PCR, and TCRdb's table has in-frame clones only and misses some. In the table there are more than 250,000 clones, under 95% of which are singletons. Source material: PBMCs or T cells enriched from blood (not recorded which). The origin of the receptors is a woman between 25 and 40 years old who had recovered from COVID-19.

This chain links TRBV7-9 with TRBJ1-1; 7 nucleotides align to TRBD1. This CDR3 comprises 14 residues. Unmatched junction bases numbered 5, after V lost 3 bases and J lost 4 bases. Germline V gene lookup returns CDR1 SEHNR and CDR2 FQNEAQ (reference sequence). The CDR3 DNA follows: TGTGCCAGCAGCTTCTCTCAGGGGGGCACTGAAGCTTTCTTT. It translates to CASSFSQGGTEAFF.

J is TRBJ2-7 and V is TRBV28, with TRBD1 matching 7 bases. Trimming took 6 bases from V and 2 from J; bases not matched to a gene: 10. CDR3 length: 15 amino acids. The germline V gene has CDR1 MDHEN and CDR2 SYDVKM. CDR3 in amino acids: CASRTGTVVTYEQYF. In DNA form, the CDR3 reads TGTGCCAGCAGGACCGGGACAGTAGTTACCTACGAGCAGTACTTC. The whole variable domain, filled in from reference TRBV28 and TRBJ2-7, reads DVKVTQSSRYLVKRTGEKVFLECVQDMDHENMFWYRQDPGLGLRLIYFSYDVKMKEKGDIPEGYSVSREKKERFSLILESASTNQTSMYLCASRTGTVVTYEQYFGPGTRLTVT.

The gene calls are TRBV7-9 and TRBJ2-7, with a weak D call TRBD1 (6 bases). Per the germline V gene, CDR1 is SEHNR and CDR2 is FQNEAQ (reference sequence). V lost 2 bases and J 2 bases, leaving 7 bases between the germline ends. The CDR3 runs 13 residues. Here the CDR3 reads CASSLRGTYEQYF. The CDR3 DNA reads as TGTGCCAGCAGCTTAAGGGGGACCTACGAGCAGTACTTC.

This chain links TRBV27 with TRBJ1-1; maybe TRBD1 (6 bases). This CDR3 contains 13 residues. With 4 bases removed from V and 7 bases from J, the gap between germline ends came to 13 bases. Germline CDR1 MNHEY, CDR2 SMNVEV (reference sequence). CDR3 in amino acids: CASSYPGGSEAFF. In DNA, the CDR3 is TGTGCCAGCAGTTATCCGGGGGGCAGTGAAGCTTTCTTT.

This chain uses TRBV19 with TRBJ1-2; D gene uncertain. The CDR3 runs to 13 residues. Germline V lookup: CDR1 LNHDA, CDR2 SQIVND (reference sequence). V shed 10 bases and J shed 0 bases, with 12 bases lying between them. CDR3 DNA sequence: TGTGCCACCCGAGGAGGAGCTAACTATGGCTACACCTTC. Amino acids: CATRGGANYGYTF.

This chain connects TRBV19 to TRBJ2-7, with 8 bases lining up with TRBD1. Germline values: CDR1 LNHDA, CDR2 SQIVND (reference sequence). The CDR3 covers 15 residues. Trimming at V came to 6 bases and at J to 2 bases, leaving 9 bases not matched to a gene. CDR3 coding DNA: TGTGCCAGTAGGGTCCGAGGGGACAGGCCCTACGAGCAGTACTTC. This codes for CASRVRGDRPYEQYF.

The chain carries TRBV7-9 and TRBJ1-2, with D maybe TRBD1 (6 bases). CDR1 is SEHNR, CDR2 FQNEAQ, per germline (reference sequence). There are 13 residues in the CDR3. V was trimmed by 2 bases and J by 7 bases, leaving 11 bases between them. CDR3 in amino acids: CASSLRDNLGYTF. The DNA for the CDR3 is TGTGCCAGCAGCTTACGGGACAACCTTGGCTACACCTTC.

The genes are TRBV5-4 and TRBJ1-3, with TRBD1 matching over 9 bases. The ends lost 3 bases at V and 1 base at J; junction bases unmatched: 11. CDR3 size: 18 residues. Germline V gene data show CDR1 as SGHNT and CDR2 as YYREEE (reference sequence). DNA of the CDR3: TGTGCCAGCAGCTCCCGATCGTTCGACAGGGGGTCTGGAAACACCATATATTTT. Translation: CASSSRSFDRGSGNTIYF.

The V gene is TRBV12-3 or TRBV12-4, the J gene TRBJ1-2; D perhaps matches TRBD1 (5 bases). This CDR3 spans 12 amino acids. Deletions cut 3 bases from V and 7 bases from J, with 9 bases between. CDR3 in amino acids: CASSFGTGGYTF. The CDR3, as DNA: TGTGCCAGCAGTTTCGGCACAGGTGGCTACACCTTC.

This chain links TRBV6-5 with TRBJ2-7; 7 bases fit TRBD1. Germline loops: CDR1 MNHEY, CDR2 SVGAGI. The CDR3 consists of 14 residues. J lost 4 bases, V lost 2 bases, and 5 bases had no gene match. Here the CDR3 reads CASSYGTVFYEQYF. CDR3 DNA sequence: TGTGCCAGCAGTTACGGGACAGTTTTTTACGAGCAGTACTTC.

CDR3 DNA sequence: TGTGCCAGCAGTTTAACAGGCTCGGGCTACACCTTC. This sequence encodes CASSLTGSGYTF. V and J are TRBV28 and TRBJ1-2, with a possible D match to TRBD1 (5 bases). The CDR3 is 12 residues long. Germline CDR1 is MDHEN and CDR2 is SYDVKM. Trimming removed 2 bases at V and 8 bases at J, with 9 bases between.

This clone occurred once. The rearrangement uses TRBV7-6 and TRBJ2-7, with D perhaps TRBD2 (8 bases). This CDR3 comprises 16 residues. The V and J ends lost 5 bases and 4 bases respectively, with 21 bases between them. CDR1 is SGHVS, CDR2 FNYEAQ, per germline. The CDR3 region is CASSPTGRGDRYEQYF. The DNA for the CDR3 is TGTGCCAGCAGCCCGACAGGGCGGGGGGATAGATACGAGCAGTACTTC. Filled out from reference TRBV7-6 and TRBJ2-7, the complete variable domain reads GAGVSQSPRYKVTKRGQDVALRCDPISGHVSLYWYRQALGQGPEFLTYFNYEAQQDKSGLPNDRFSAERPEGSISTLTIQRTEQRDSAMYRCASSPTGRGDRYEQYFGPGTRLTVT.

This clone was recorded only once. The chain carries TRBV7-9 and TRBJ2-2, with TRBD1 identical over 8 bases. The CDR3 loop spans 18 amino acids. Germline values: CDR1 SEHNR, CDR2 FQNEAQ (reference sequence). The trim removed 5 bases at V and 6 bases at J, leaving 17 bases unmatched. The chain's CDR3 is CASSGYLGGTGASGELFF. CDR3 nucleotides: TGTGCCAGCAGCGGATATTTAGGAGGGACAGGTGCCTCCGGGGAGCTGTTTTTT.

The chain combines TRBV28 with TRBJ1-4, with D perhaps TRBD1 (5 bases). CDR1 and CDR2 (germline): MDHEN, SYDVKM. Deletions cut 8 bases from V and 8 bases from J, with 15 bases between. The CDR3 is made up of 13 amino acids. DNA for the CDR3: TGTGCCAGCGCAGGGACTGAGCAAGAAAAACTGTTTTTT. Residues: CASAGTEQEKLFF.

V and J are TRBV6-5 and TRBJ1-2, with TRBD1 matching over 8 bases. Trimming cost V 2 bases and J 4 bases; bases outside gene matches: 6. CDR3 length: 15 amino acids. Germline V lookup: CDR1 MNHEY, CDR2 SVGAGI. The CDR3 bases are TGTGCCAGCAGTTACCGAGACAGGGGATCCTATGGCTACACCTTC. Amino acid sequence: CASSYRDRGSYGYTF.

This chain connects TRBV27 to TRBJ2-7; 14 nucleotides align to TRBD2. The germline V gene encodes CDR1 MNHEY and CDR2 SMNVEV (reference sequence). This CDR3 is 18 amino acids long. J gave up 6 bases and V 7 bases, and 17 bases lay outside the gene matches. DNA for the CDR3: TGTGCCAGCAACCGGGGGACTAGCGGGGGCCGAGGATCTGGCGAGCAGTACTTC. This encodes CASNRGTSGGRGSGEQYF.

V gene TRBV21-1 combines with J gene TRBJ2-3; TRBD2, as called in the table, went unchecked against the DNA. TRBV21-1 is annotated as a pseudogene. The CDR3 is made up of 15 amino acids. CDR3 sequence: CASVSPAGGPDTQYF. The CDR3 DNA reads TGTGCCAGCGTATCCCCGGCGGGGGGGCCTGATACGCAGTATTTT.

The chain couples TRBV28 to TRBJ1-4; D uncertain. Germline V gene data show CDR1 as MDHEN and CDR2 as SYDVKM. The length of the CDR3 is 14 residues. Between the trimmed V and J ends, which lost 5 bases and 12 bases, there was a span of 19 bases. The CDR3 region has the DNA TGTGCCAGCAGTACCGAGGCCACAACATTCGAACTGTTTTTT. This sequence encodes CASSTEATTFELFF.

This rearrangement joins TRBV5-4 to TRBJ2-5; D may be TRBD1 (7 bases). Germline V gene lookup returns CDR1 SGHNT and CDR2 YYREEE (reference sequence). The V gene lost 4 bases and the J gene lost 2 bases, with 12 bases spanning the gap. This CDR3 region has 14 residues. The CDR3 DNA reads as TGTGCCAGCAGCGCGGGACAGACACAAGAGACCCAGTACTTC. As protein: CASSAGQTQETQYF.

This clone occurred a few times. V usage is TRBV11-3 and J usage is TRBJ1-2, with 10 positions matching TRBD1. Germline trimming cut 1 base from V and 2 bases from J; bases unmatched to any gene: 4. CDR1 SGHNT and CDR2 YENEEA come from the germline V gene. This CDR3 is built from 16 residues. CDR3 DNA: TGTGCCAGCAGCTTAGGGGGACAGGGGCTCAACTATGGCTACACCTTC. Its translation is CASSLGGQGLNYGYTF.

The V gene is TRBV2, the J gene TRBJ1-3, with unresolved D. Germline V CDR1 and CDR2: SNHLY, FYNNEI. The CDR3 is 14 amino acids. Trimming took 4 bases from V and 4 from J, leaving 11 bases between them. For the CDR3, the DNA is TGTGCCAGCAGTGCCTACAGAAAAGGAAACACCATATATTTT. Translating gives CASSAYRKGNTIYF. The complete variable domain, with remaining parts taken from reference TRBV2 and TRBJ1-3, reads EPEVTQTPSHQVTQMGQEVILRCVPISNHLYFYWYRQILGQKVEFLVSFYNNEISEKSEIFDDQFSVERPDGSNFTLKIRSTKLEDSAMYFCASSAYRKGNTIYFGEGSWLTVV.

This chain connects TRBV9 to TRBJ2-1, with a possible D match to TRBD2 (6 bases). CDR3 length equals 13 residues. V lost 2 bases to trimming and J lost 6 bases, with 9 bases between them. Per germline, CDR1 SGDLS and CDR2 YYNGEE. The CDR3 reads CASSVGLFNEQFF. The CDR3 nucleotides are TGTGCCAGCAGCGTCGGACTATTCAATGAGCAGTTCTTC.

V gene TRBV5-1 combines with J gene TRBJ2-5; 12 nucleotides match TRBD2. V was pared by 4 bases and J by 3 bases, with 10 bases of the junction left unmatched. Per the germline V gene, CDR1 is SGHRS and CDR2 is YFSETQ. The CDR3 extends over 17 amino acids. CDR3 nucleotide sequence: TGCGCCAGCAGCCCGCTAGGACTAGCGGGAAGCAAAGAGACCCAGTACTTC. Amino acids: CASSPLGLAGSKETQYF.

The chain combines TRBV28 with TRBJ2-4, with TRBD2 matching over 7 bases. V was pared by 6 bases and J by 8 bases, with 10 bases of the junction left unmatched. Germline loops: CDR1 MDHEN, CDR2 SYDVKM. This CDR3 contains 14 residues. The CDR3 spells CASSLSGARHIQYF. CDR3 sequence (DNA): TGTGCCAGCAGCTTAAGCGGGGCGCGGCACATTCAGTACTTC.

This clone was found a few times. This sequence joins TRBV18 and TRBJ2-6; TRBD1 matches 7 bases. Germline V gene data show CDR1 as KGHSH and CDR2 as LQKENI. The CDR3 length is 17 residues. The trim removed 2 bases at V and 4 bases at J, leaving 8 bases unmatched. In DNA form, the CDR3 reads TGTGCCAGCTCACCATCAAAACAGGGGACCGGGGCCAACGTCCTGACTTTC. Translated, it gives CASSPSKQGTGANVLTF.

This clone was detected only once. The V call is TRBV25-1, the J call TRBJ1-5; possibly TRBD1 for D (5 bases). Germline V CDR1 and CDR2: MGHDK, SYGVNS. This CDR3 has 14 amino acids. V shed 4 bases and J shed 4 bases, with 11 bases lying between them. This chain's CDR3 is CASSVSGGNQPQHF. CDR3 DNA sequence: TGTGCCAGCAGTGTTTCCGGGGGAAATCAGCCCCAGCATTTT.

The V gene is TRBV4-3, the J gene TRBJ2-3; D perhaps matches TRBD1 (5 bases). Germline V gene lookup returns CDR1 LGHNA and CDR2 YSLEER. V gave up 5 bases and J gave up 3 bases, with 9 bases separating them. This CDR3 has 13 residues. The CDR3, as DNA: TGCGCCAGCAGCACCCGACAGACAGATACGCAGTATTTT. Translation: CASSTRQTDTQYF.

The gene calls are TRBV19 and TRBJ1-2; 9 bases map to TRBD1. CDR1 is LNHDA, CDR2 SQIVND, per germline (reference sequence). V lost 6 bases and J lost 8; bases outside the gene matches: 10. This CDR3 region has 14 residues. The CDR3 DNA reads as TGTGCCAGTAGACCGGGACAGGGACTCCGAGGCTACACCTTC. Encoded protein: CASRPGQGLRGYTF.

The rearrangement joins TRBV28 to TRBJ1-1; TRBD1 aligns across 11 bases. The CDR3 loop spans 14 amino acids. V was clipped by 6 bases and J by 5 bases; unmatched bases: 5. The germline gives CDR1 MDHEN, CDR2 SYDVKM. The CDR3 region is CASSPGQGGTEAFF. The CDR3 region has the DNA TGTGCCAGCAGCCCGGGACAGGGGGGAACTGAAGCTTTCTTT.

V is TRBV28 and J is TRBJ2-7; TRBD2 aligns across 13 bases. This CDR3 is built from 15 residues. Germline trimming cut 4 bases from V and 2 bases from J; bases unmatched to any gene: 2. Germline CDR1 reads MDHEN; CDR2 reads SYDVKM. CDR3 DNA: TGTGCCAGCAGTTCCGGGACTAGCGGGACCTACGAGCAGTACTTC. Amino acids: CASSSGTSGTYEQYF.

This chain uses TRBV10-3 with TRBJ2-3; 13 bases line up with TRBD2. V lost 8 bases and J lost 5; bases outside the gene matches: 7. The CDR3 has 15 residues. CDR1 is ENHRY and CDR2 is SYGVKD in the germline V gene. In DNA form, the CDR3 reads TGTGCCATCGCCGGACTAGCGGGGGTAGTAGATACGCAGTATTTT. It encodes CAIAGLAGVVDTQYF.

The chain carries TRBV19 and TRBJ2-4; 10 bases map to TRBD2. Germline V gives CDR1 LNHDA, CDR2 SQIVND (reference sequence). The CDR3 loop spans 15 amino acids. V was pared by 10 bases and J by 0 bases, with 6 bases of the junction left unmatched. CDR3 region: CATKREGLAKNIQYF. The DNA for the CDR3 is TGTGCCACCAAGCGGGAGGGACTAGCCAAAAACATTCAGTACTTC.